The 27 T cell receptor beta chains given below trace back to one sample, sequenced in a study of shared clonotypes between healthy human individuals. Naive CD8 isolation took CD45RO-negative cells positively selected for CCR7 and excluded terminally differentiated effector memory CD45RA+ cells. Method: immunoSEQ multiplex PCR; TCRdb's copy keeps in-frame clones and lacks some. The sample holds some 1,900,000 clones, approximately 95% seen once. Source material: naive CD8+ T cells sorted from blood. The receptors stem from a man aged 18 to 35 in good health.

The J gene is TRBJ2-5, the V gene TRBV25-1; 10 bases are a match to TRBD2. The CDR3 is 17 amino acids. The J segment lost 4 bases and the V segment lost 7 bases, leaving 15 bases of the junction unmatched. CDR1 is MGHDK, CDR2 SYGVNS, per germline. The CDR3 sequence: CASMYGEREGLLETQYF. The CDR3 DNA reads TGTGCCAGCATGTACGGAGAGCGGGAGGGCCTTTTAGAGACCCAGTACTTC.

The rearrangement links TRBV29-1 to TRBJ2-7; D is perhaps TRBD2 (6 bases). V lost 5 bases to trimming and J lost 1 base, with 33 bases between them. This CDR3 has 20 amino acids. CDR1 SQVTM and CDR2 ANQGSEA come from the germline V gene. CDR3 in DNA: TGCAGCGTTTACTCCCTGGGGGGATTTGGAGCCCTAAGCCCTTCCTACGAGCAGTACTTC. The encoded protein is CSVYSLGGFGALSPSYEQYF.

The CDR3 reads CASSYQTVGVDEQYF. Written as DNA, the CDR3 is TGTGCCAGCAGTTACCAGACGGTTGGTGTTGACGAGCAGTACTTC. The rearrangement links TRBV6-5 to TRBJ2-7; D not certain. The CDR3 length is 15 residues. Trimming removed 2 bases at V and 5 bases at J, with 16 bases between. Germline loops: CDR1 MNHEY, CDR2 SVGAGI.

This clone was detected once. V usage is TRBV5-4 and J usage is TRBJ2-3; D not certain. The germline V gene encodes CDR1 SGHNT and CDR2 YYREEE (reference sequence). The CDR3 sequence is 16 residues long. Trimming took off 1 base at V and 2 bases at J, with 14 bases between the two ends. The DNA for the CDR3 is TGTGCCAGCAGCTTGTCGATACTATCACACACAGATACGCAGTATTTT. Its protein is CASSLSILSHTDTQYF. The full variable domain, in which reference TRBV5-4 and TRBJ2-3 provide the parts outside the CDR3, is ETGVTQSPTHLIKTRGQQVTLRCSSQSGHNTVSWYQQALGQGPQFIFQYYREEENGRGNFPPRFSGLQFPNYSSELNVNALELDDSALYLCASSLSILSHTDTQYFGPGTRLTVL.

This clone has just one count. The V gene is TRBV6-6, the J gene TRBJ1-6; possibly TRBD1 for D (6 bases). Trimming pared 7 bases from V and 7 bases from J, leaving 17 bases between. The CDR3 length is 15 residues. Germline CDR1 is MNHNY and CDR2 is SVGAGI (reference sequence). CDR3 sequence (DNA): TGTGCCAGCACTTTACAGGGCCCCTGGAATTCACCCCTCCACTTT. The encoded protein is CASTLQGPWNSPLHF.

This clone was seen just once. CDR3 DNA sequence: TGCGCCAGCAGCTTGGCCGGGGGGCTTACCTATGGCTACACCTTC. Protein sequence: CASSLAGGLTYGYTF. V and J are TRBV5-1 and TRBJ1-2; weak D call: TRBD1 (6 bases). Germline assignment: CDR1 SGHRS and CDR2 YFSETQ. This CDR3 has 15 residues. V was shortened by 0 bases and J by 4 bases, with 13 bases between the two germline ends.

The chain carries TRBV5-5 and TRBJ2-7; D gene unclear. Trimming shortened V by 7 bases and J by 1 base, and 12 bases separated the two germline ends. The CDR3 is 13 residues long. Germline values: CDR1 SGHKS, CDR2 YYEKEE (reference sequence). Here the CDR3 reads CASRLWGSYEQYF. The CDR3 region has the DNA TGTGCCAGCCGACTCTGGGGTTCCTACGAGCAGTACTTC.

CDR3 protein: CASSSFSGGLNEQFF. The DNA of the CDR3 is TGTGCCAGCAGCTCTTTCAGCGGGGGGCTCAATGAGCAGTTCTTC. The rearrangement links TRBV11-3 to TRBJ2-1; 9 positions agree with TRBD2. V trimming: 4 bases; J trimming: 6 bases; junction bases outside the gene matches: 7. The CDR3 consists of 15 residues. In germline, CDR1 is SGHNT, CDR2 YENEEA.

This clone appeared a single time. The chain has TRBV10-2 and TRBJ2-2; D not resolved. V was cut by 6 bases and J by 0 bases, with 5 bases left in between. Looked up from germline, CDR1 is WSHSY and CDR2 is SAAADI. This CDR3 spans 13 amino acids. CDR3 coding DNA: TGCGCCAGCAGAGTTACGAACACCGGGGAGCTGTTTTTT. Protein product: CASRVTNTGELFF.

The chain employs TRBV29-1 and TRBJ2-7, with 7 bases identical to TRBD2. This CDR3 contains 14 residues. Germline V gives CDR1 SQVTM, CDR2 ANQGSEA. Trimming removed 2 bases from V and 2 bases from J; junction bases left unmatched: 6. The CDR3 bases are TGCAGCGTTGAATTGTCTAGCGGCACCTACGAGCAGTACTTC. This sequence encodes CSVELSSGTYEQYF.

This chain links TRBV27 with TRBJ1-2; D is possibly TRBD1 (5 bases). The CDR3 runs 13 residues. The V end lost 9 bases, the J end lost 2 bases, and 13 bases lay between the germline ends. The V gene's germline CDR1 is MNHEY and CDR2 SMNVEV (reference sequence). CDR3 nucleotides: TGTGCCAGTCAGCGGGGACCGAACTATGGCTACACCTTC. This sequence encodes CASQRGPNYGYTF.

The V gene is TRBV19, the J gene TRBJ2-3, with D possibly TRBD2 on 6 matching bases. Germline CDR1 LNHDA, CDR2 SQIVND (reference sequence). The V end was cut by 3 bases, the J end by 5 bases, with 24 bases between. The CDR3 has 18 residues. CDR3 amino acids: CASSMPPRTREVRDTQYF. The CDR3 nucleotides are TGTGCCAGTAGTATGCCCCCTAGGACAAGGGAGGTGAGAGATACGCAGTATTTT. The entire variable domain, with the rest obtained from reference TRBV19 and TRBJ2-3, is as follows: DGGITQSPKYLFRKEGQNVTLSCEQNLNHDAMYWYRQDPGQGLRLIYYSQIVNDFQKGDIAEGYSVSREKKESFPLTVTSAQKNPTAFYLCASSMPPRTREVRDTQYFGPGTRLTVL.

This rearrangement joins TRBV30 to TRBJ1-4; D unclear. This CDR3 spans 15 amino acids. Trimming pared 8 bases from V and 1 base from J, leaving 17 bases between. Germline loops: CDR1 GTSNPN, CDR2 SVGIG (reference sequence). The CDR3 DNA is TGTGCCACACCAGCCGAGGCAGAAACTAATGAAAAACTGTTTTTT. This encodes CATPAEAETNEKLFF. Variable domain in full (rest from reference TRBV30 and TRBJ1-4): SQTIHQWPATLVQPVGSPLSLECTVEGTSNPNLYWYRQAAGRGLQLLFYSVGIGQISSEVPQNLSASRPQDRQFILSSKKLLLSDSGFYLCATPAEAETNEKLFFGSGTQLSVL.

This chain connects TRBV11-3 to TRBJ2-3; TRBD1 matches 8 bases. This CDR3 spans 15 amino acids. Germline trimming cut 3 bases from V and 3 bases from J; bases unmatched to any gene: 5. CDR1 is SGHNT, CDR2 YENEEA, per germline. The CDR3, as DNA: TGTGCCAGCAGCTTGCGCGGACAGGGAACAGATACGCAGTATTTT. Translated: CASSLRGQGTDTQYF.

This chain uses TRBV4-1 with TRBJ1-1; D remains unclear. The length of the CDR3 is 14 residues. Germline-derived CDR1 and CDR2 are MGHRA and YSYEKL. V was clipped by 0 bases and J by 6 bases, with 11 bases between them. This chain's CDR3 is CASSQDPRYPEAFF. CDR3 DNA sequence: TGCGCCAGCAGCCAAGATCCAAGGTACCCTGAAGCTTTCTTT.

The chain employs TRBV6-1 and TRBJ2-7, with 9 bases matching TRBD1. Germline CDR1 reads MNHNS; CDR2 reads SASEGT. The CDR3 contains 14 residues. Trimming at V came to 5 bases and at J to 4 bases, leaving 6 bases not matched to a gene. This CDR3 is CASSFSTGGYEQYF. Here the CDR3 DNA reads TGTGCCAGCAGTTTCTCGACAGGGGGGTACGAGCAGTACTTC.

DNA for the CDR3: TGTGCCAGCAGTGTGGGACTAGCGGGAGGGCCATTTTGGGAGACCCAGTACTTC. It specifies CASSVGLAGGPFWETQYF. The chain combines TRBV2 with TRBJ2-5; 16 bases agree with TRBD2. CDR1 and CDR2 (germline): SNHLY, FYNNEI. This CDR3 has 18 residues. Trimming at V came to 4 bases and at J to 5 bases, leaving 10 bases not matched to a gene.

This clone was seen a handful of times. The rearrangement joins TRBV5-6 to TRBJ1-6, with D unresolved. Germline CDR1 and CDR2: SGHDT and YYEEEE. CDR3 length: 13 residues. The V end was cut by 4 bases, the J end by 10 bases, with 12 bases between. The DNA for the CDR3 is TGTGCCAGCAGCCTTGGTATCGTCTCACCCCTCCACTTT. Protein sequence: CASSLGIVSPLHF.

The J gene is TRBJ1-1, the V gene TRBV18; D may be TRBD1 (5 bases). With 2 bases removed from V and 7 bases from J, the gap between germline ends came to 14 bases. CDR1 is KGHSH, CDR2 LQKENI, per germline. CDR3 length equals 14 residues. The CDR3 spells CASSPMGPGGEAFF. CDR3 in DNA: TGTGCCAGCTCACCAATGGGGCCGGGCGGTGAAGCTTTCTTT.

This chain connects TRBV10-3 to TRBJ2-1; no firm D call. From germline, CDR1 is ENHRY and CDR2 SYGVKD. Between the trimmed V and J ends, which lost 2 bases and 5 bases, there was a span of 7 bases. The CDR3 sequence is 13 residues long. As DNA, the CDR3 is TGTGCCATCAGTGAGGGGGTCCACAATGAGCAGTTCTTC. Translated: CAISEGVHNEQFF.

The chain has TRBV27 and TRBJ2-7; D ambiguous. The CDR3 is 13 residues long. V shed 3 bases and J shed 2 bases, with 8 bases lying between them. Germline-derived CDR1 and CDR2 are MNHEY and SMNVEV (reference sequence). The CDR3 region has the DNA TGTGCCAGCAGTTTCCGTACCCCCTACGAGCAGTACTTC. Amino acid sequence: CASSFRTPYEQYF.

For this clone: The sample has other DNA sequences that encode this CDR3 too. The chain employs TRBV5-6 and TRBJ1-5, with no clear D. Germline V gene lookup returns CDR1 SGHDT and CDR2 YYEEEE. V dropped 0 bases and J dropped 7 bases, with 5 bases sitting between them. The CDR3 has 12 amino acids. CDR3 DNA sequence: TGTGCCAGCAGCTTGGGGAGCCAGCCCCAGCATTTT. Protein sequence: CASSLGSQPQHF. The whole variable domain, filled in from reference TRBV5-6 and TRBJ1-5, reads DAGVTQSPTHLIKTRGQQVTLRCSPKSGHDTVSWYQQALGQGPQFIFQYYEEEERQRGNFPDRFSGHQFPNYSSELNVNALLLGDSALYLCASSLGSQPQHFGDGTRLSIL.

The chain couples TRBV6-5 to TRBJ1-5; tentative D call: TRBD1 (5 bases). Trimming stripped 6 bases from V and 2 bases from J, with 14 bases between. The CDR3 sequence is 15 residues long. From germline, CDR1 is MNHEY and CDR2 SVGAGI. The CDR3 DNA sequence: TGTGCCAGCAGCCAAACAATGGGGGGCAATCAGCCCCAGCATTTT. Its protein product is CASSQTMGGNQPQHF.

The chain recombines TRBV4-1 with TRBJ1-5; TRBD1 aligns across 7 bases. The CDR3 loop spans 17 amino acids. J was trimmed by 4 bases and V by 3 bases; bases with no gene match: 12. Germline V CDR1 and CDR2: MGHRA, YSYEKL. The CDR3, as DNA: TGCGCCAGCAGCCAGATATACCCGGGACAGCGAAATCAGCCCCAGCATTTT. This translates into CASSQIYPGQRNQPQHF.

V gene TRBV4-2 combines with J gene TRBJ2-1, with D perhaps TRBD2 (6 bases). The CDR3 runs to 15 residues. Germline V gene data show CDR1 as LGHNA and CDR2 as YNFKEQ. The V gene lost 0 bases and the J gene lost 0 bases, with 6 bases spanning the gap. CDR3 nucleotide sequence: TGTGCCAGCAGCCAAGACGGGAGCTCCTACAATGAGCAGTTCTTC. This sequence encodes CASSQDGSSYNEQFF.

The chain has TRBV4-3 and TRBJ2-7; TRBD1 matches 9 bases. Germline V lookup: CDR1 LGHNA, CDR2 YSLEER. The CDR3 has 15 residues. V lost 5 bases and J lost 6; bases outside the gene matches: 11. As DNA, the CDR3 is TGCGCCAGCAGCGATTCCGGGACAGGGATGATCGAGCAGTACTTC. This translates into CASSDSGTGMIEQYF.

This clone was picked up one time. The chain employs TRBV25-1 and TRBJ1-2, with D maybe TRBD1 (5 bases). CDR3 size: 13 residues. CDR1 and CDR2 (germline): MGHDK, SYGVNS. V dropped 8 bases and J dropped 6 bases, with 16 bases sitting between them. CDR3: CASSGRVFHGYTF. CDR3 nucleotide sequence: TGTGCCAGCTCAGGGAGGGTTTTCCATGGCTACACCTTC.